This entry concerns a single T cell receptor (beta chain). There are a few counts of this clone. There is no known antigen for this receptor. No base quality values were provided; no much bigger clone lies one nucleotide off. A second Seattle source provided samples from volunteer blood donors who had recovered from COVID-19. Whole blood was collected in K2EDTA tubes by collaborating institutions according to the institutions' own protocols. For TCRbeta analysis, collaborators shipped samples in one of three forms: frozen whole blood, isolated PBMCs, or DNA extracted from either of those sample types. This sample is drawn from a study of blood T cell repertoires in COVID-19 (TCRdb year 2020). Notes on the research overall: Collaborator samples came from the United States, Italy and Spain and covered acute and convalescent phases of COVID-19. The material from the prospective study consisted of cDNA or gDNA derived from T cells, B-cell-depleted T cells, or PBMCs. Subjects who had been exposed to COVID-19, were actively infected with it, or had recovered from it provided the deeply sampled blood TCRbeta repertoires that made up the dataset. The repertoires were released in a freely available public database intended as a resource for research on the immune response to SARS-CoV-2. The samples were drawn from two sources: the first 160 participants of the ongoing ImmuneRACE study, and about 1,300 subjects contributed by 6 global collaborators. Sample metadata almost always included a de-identified subject ID, COVID-19 status, age in years and sex. HLA class I and class II types, where available, came from metadata supplied by the sample provider rather than from assay-based typing.

TCRbeta CDR3 regions were amplified from genomic DNA by means of the immunoSEQ Assay, a bias-controlled multiplex PCR. The paper's processing steps were these. The number of nucleated cells in each sample was estimated from the amplification of reference gene primers within the assay. To quantify the absolute abundance of each unique TCRbeta CDR3 rearrangement, sequence reads were collapsed and filtered. For each sample, productive Simpson clonality was calculated as the square root of Simpson's diversity index over productive rearrangements. Drawn from immuneACCESS, this table holds only the in-frame rearrangements with V and J called that TCRdb kept. Clones are partly lost; checked studies trace under half to an unresolved V gene and leave the rest unexplained. Clone size and V and J calls were adopted from that table, with D and trimming inferred from the DNA. In all, the sample holds about 280,000 clones, and 70% to 90% of those were seen once. The ten largest clones take up around 2.1% of the sample.

Study-level results and caveats: The amount of clinical and demographic metadata varied by source and participant and was provided uncurated.

From the germline V gene (reference sequence), CDR1 is LNHDA and CDR2 is SQIVND. V lost 3 bases and J lost 0 bases; the stretch between them is 18 bases long. The CDR3, from cysteine to phenylalanine, totals 18 residues. The only DNA kept is the CDR3, 54 bases in frame from the first base. The source of this sequence is a woman in her thirties who had recovered from COVID-19. This receptor chain uses TRBV19 and TRBJ2-4; a tentative D match to TRBD2 spans 5 bases. The sample taken for sequencing was peripheral blood. The CDR3 has the sequence CASSIQGLGGLAKNIQYF. At the DNA level, the sequence is TGTGCCAGTAGTATTCAAGGGTTAGGAGGTTTAGCCAAAAACATTCAGTACTTC.